The entry below describes one T cell receptor beta chain. Its antigen is currently unknown. The source of the sample is a study of STAT5B mutations in CD4+ large granular lymphocyte leukemia. The wider study: The CDR3 'QG' motif was associated with a particular HLA allele among healthy donors. General study points: Compared with healthy controls (2/35), patient top clones favored TRBV06 (8/27). No patients shared main leukemic clonotypes, though roughly 27% appeared at low frequency elsewhere.

Control samples were healthy donors' buffy coats. Profiling relied on immunoSEQ multiplex PCR, and the TCRdb table lists in-frame clones only, not all of them. The sample contains roughly 48,000 clones, 70% of which appear only once. This CDR3 region has 15 residues. Unmatched junction bases numbered 14, after V lost 8 bases and J lost 6 bases. Germline values: CDR1 SEHNR, CDR2 FQNEAQ (reference sequence). The specimen sequenced was CD4+ T cells from blood buffy coats. The rearrangement uses TRBV7-9 and TRBJ2-5, with 8 bases matching TRBD2. The clonotype originates from a human donor in good health. The CDR3 protein is CASGSPGGGLQTQYF. As DNA, the CDR3 is TGTGCCAGCGGCTCCCCGGGGGGGGGCCTCCAGACCCAGTACTTC.